Shown below are 28 T cell receptor beta chains from a single sample sequenced in a study of T cells after yellow fever vaccination. TCRdb reprocessed the 5' RACE reads with MiXCR, giving one entry per CDR3 protein. There are more than 95,000 distinct CDR3 sequences in the sample; roughly 9% occur only once, and about 40% lies in the top ten. The sample consisted of CD8+ T cells sorted from PBMCs, taken on the day of the yellow fever booster vaccination. These receptor sequences come from a man younger than 30 who received the YFV17D yellow fever vaccine.

This clonotype appeared many times. The chain carries TRBV29-1 and TRBJ2-7; TRBD1 matches at 7 bases. The CDR3 has 14 amino acids. CDR1 SQVTM and CDR2 ANQGSEA come from the germline V gene. V was clipped by 7 bases and J by 2 bases; unmatched bases: 11. The CDR3 DNA reads as TGCAGCGCCAAACAGACAGGGTCCCCCTACGAGCAGTACTTC. Translated, it gives CSAKQTGSPYEQYF.

The chain employs TRBV4-3 and TRBJ2-1, with D possibly matching TRBD2 (7 bases). V lost 5 bases to trimming and J lost 6 bases, with 11 bases between them. Germline CDR1 and CDR2: LGHNA and YSLEER. The CDR3 consists of 13 residues. CDR3 sequence (DNA): TGCGCCAGCAGCAGGGAGGGGGGCAATGAGCAGTTCTTC. As protein: CASSREGGNEQFF.

This clonotype was observed a handful of times. The V gene is TRBV6-2 or TRBV6-3, the J gene TRBJ2-7; tentative D call: TRBD2 (6 bases). V was clipped by 0 bases and J by 6 bases, with 9 bases between them. Germline-derived CDR1 and CDR2 are MNHEY and SVGEGT. The CDR3 spans 13 residues. For the CDR3, the DNA is TGTGCCAGCAGTTACTCGACCGGGGGCGAGCAGTACGTC. Translated, it gives CASSYSTGGEQYV.

This rearrangement joins TRBV5-1 to TRBJ2-1; 13 bases line up with TRBD2. Germline V gives CDR1 SGHRS, CDR2 YFSETQ. The CDR3 runs to 17 residues. V was clipped by 4 bases and J by 3 bases; unmatched bases: 7. CDR3 nucleotide sequence: TGCGCCAGCAGCCCGCGACTAGCGGGGGGCCACTACAATGAGCAGTTCTTC. Translation gives CASSPRLAGGHYNEQFF.

The gene calls are TRBV12-3 or TRBV12-4 and TRBJ2-5; maybe TRBD1 (6 bases). Trimming pared 5 bases from V and 4 bases from J, leaving 17 bases between. The CDR3 sequence is 15 residues long. This CDR3 reads CASSPPTVGGETQYF. The CDR3 DNA follows: TGTGCCAGCAGTCCACCGACCGTAGGGGGAGAGACCCAGTACTTC.

The table lists this clonotype with a few counts. The chain joins TRBV6-2 or TRBV6-3 to TRBJ2-3, with D possibly matching TRBD2 (5 bases). From germline, CDR1 is MNHEY and CDR2 SVGEGT. The CDR3 consists of 15 residues. With 8 bases removed from V and 0 bases from J, the gap between germline ends came to 15 bases. CDR3 amino acids: CASWHGGTSTDTQYF. The DNA of the CDR3 is TGTGCCAGCTGGCATGGAGGAACTAGCACAGATACGCAGTATTTT.

This clonotype was observed a few times. The V gene is TRBV4-1, the J gene TRBJ2-7, with TRBD1 matching 7 bases. The ends lost 4 bases at V and 5 bases at J; junction bases unmatched: 8. This CDR3 comprises 14 residues. The germline gives CDR1 MGHRA, CDR2 YSYEKL. The CDR3 region has the DNA TGCGCCAGCAGCCTGAGACAGGGAGAGAACGAGCAGTACGTC. This encodes CASSLRQGENEQYV.

This clonotype has just a few counts. The chain has TRBV5-1 and TRBJ1-2, with 9 bases identical to TRBD1. Unmatched junction bases numbered 15, after V lost 5 bases and J lost 4 bases. There are 17 residues in the CDR3. Germline CDR1 is SGHRS and CDR2 is YFSETQ. CDR3 coding DNA: TGCGCCAGCAGGCCCGGGACAGGGAACTTTAAAGGCTATGGCTACACCTTC. This encodes CASRPGTGNFKGYGYTF.

This chain uses TRBV5-6 with TRBJ1-2; D not resolved. V lost 3 bases and J 9 bases, leaving 9 bases between the germline ends. CDR1 and CDR2 (germline): SGHDT, YYEEEE. The CDR3 extends over 11 amino acids. The CDR3 coding sequence is TGTGCCAGCAGCTATTCAGGAAGCTACACCTTC. Encoded protein: CASSYSGSYTF.

This clonotype has ten or more counts. The rearrangement uses TRBV12-3 or TRBV12-4 and TRBJ2-3; 7 nucleotides agree with TRBD1. The CDR3 sequence is 16 residues long. V shed 6 bases, J shed 6 bases, and the junction held 15 bases outside the gene matches. The CDR3 DNA reads TGTGCCAGCAGCACTAGAACCTACAGGGGATCGGATACGCAGTATTTT. Residues: CASSTRTYRGSDTQYF.

J is TRBJ2-3 and V is TRBV6-2 or TRBV6-3; unclear D gene. Germline loops: CDR1 MNHEY, CDR2 SVGEGT. Trimming stripped 1 base from V and 4 bases from J, with 3 bases between. This CDR3 comprises 12 residues. In nucleotides, the CDR3 is TGTGCCAGCAGTTACTGGGCAGATACGCAGTATTTT. This translates into CASSYWADTQYF.

The V gene is TRBV11-2, the J gene TRBJ2-7; D is tentatively TRBD1 or TRBD2 (5 bases each). Trimming removed 5 bases from V and 3 bases from J, with 11 bases in between. This CDR3 has 13 amino acids. Germline V gene sequence: CDR1 SGHAT, CDR2 FQNNGV. The CDR3 nucleotides are TGTGCCAGCAGCATGGGACGGCACTACGAGCAGTACTTC. Translation gives CASSMGRHYEQYF. The full variable domain, rest sourced from reference TRBV11-2 and TRBJ2-7, is EAGVAQSPRYKIIEKRQSVAFWCNPISGHATLYWYQQILGQGPKLLIQFQNNGVVDDSQLPKDRFSAERLKGVDSTLKIQPAKLEDSAVYLCASSMGRHYEQYFGPGTRLTVT.

This clonotype came up a few times. The chain recombines TRBV21-1 with TRBJ2-5; the table's D call, TRBD1, was not checked against the DNA. TRBV21-1 is a pseudogene. The CDR3 extends over 16 amino acids. This CDR3 is CASSNRSEGREETQYF. DNA of the CDR3: TGTGCCAGCAGCAACCGTTCTGAGGGAAGGGAGGAGACCCAGTACTTC.

This clonotype was seen a handful of times. This chain connects TRBV6-1 to TRBJ2-1; a weak D match, TRBD2 (7 bases). Germline CDR1 is MNHNS and CDR2 is SASEGT. The CDR3 spans 18 residues. V lost 4 bases to trimming and J lost 4 bases, with 23 bases between them. Here the CDR3 DNA reads TGTGCCAGCAGTGTCGGAGGGGGGGCCCTCGGGATGTACAATGAGCAGTTCTTC. Translated, it gives CASSVGGGALGMYNEQFF.

This clonotype was picked up a small number of times. This chain joins TRBV6-6 and TRBJ1-1; D gene uncertain. The CDR3 covers 12 residues. Germline assignment: CDR1 MNHNY and CDR2 SVGAGI (reference sequence). V was pared by 4 bases and J by 3 bases, with 6 bases between. The CDR3 coding sequence is TGTGCCAGCAGTTGGCGCGACACTGAAGCTTTCTTT. Protein: CASSWRDTEAFF.

There are a few counts of this clonotype. The chain has TRBV4-1 and TRBJ1-5; D is perhaps TRBD1 (5 bases). This CDR3 spans 16 amino acids. V gave up 4 bases and J gave up 4 bases, with 17 bases separating them. The V gene's germline CDR1 is MGHRA and CDR2 YSYEKL. CDR3 protein: CASSLRGGNINQPQHF. Written as DNA, the CDR3 is TGCGCCAGCAGCCTCCGGGGGGGGAACATAAATCAGCCCCAGCATTTT.

The CDR3 DNA sequence: TGTGCCAGTAGTCATCCCAGGGTAACCGACAATGAGCAGTTCTTC. This translates into CASSHPRVTDNEQFF. The chain recombines TRBV19 with TRBJ2-1; maybe TRBD1 (5 bases). Trimming took off 5 bases at V and 5 bases at J, with 16 bases between the two ends. CDR3 length: 15 amino acids. The germline V gene has CDR1 LNHDA and CDR2 SQIVND (reference sequence).

The chain has TRBV11-2 and TRBJ2-5; 9 bases are shared with TRBD1. V lost 5 bases to trimming and J lost 2 bases; unmatched junction nucleotides: 6. Germline loops: CDR1 SGHAT, CDR2 FQNNGV. The CDR3 sequence is 15 residues long. This CDR3 is CASSRGQGRQETQYF. CDR3 nucleotides: TGTGCCAGCAGCCGAGGACAGGGGCGTCAAGAGACCCAGTACTTC.

The chain joins TRBV7-6 to TRBJ2-7; D is tentatively TRBD1 or TRBD2 (6 bases each). Per germline, CDR1 SGHVS and CDR2 FNYEAQ. The V and J ends lost 4 bases and 3 bases respectively, with 19 bases between them. This CDR3 is built from 16 residues. The CDR3 reads CASSSAPRGPVYEQYF. The CDR3 DNA reads as TGTGCCAGCAGCTCCGCCCCCCGGGGGCCTGTCTACGAGCAGTACTTC.

This clonotype came up a few times. The chain couples TRBV5-8 to TRBJ2-4; weak D call: TRBD2 (6 bases). The CDR3 totals 16 residues. CDR1 is SGHTS, CDR2 YDEGEE, per germline. The V gene lost 1 base and the J gene lost 8 bases, with 19 bases spanning the gap. The CDR3 reads CASSLHLGPGGYIQYF. The CDR3 DNA follows: TGTGCCAGCAGCTTGCATCTGGGACCTGGGGGGTACATTCAGTACTTC.

This clonotype was detected ten times or more. The chain uses TRBV6-5 and TRBJ2-1; the match to TRBD2 covers 7 bases. There are 13 residues in the CDR3. With V trimmed by 5 bases and J by 3 bases, 1 base remained unmatched. Germline-derived CDR1 and CDR2 are MNHEY and SVGAGI. CDR3 nucleotide sequence: TGTGCCAGCAGTAGGGACTACTACAATGAGCAGTTCTTC. The encoded protein is CASSRDYYNEQFF.

This clonotype has a count of ten or more. This sequence joins TRBV4-2 and TRBJ2-1; 9 nucleotides line up with TRBD2. J lost 2 bases, V lost 0 bases, and 2 bases had no gene match. The length of the CDR3 is 16 residues. Germline V gene sequence: CDR1 LGHNA, CDR2 YNFKEQ. DNA for the CDR3: TGTGCCAGCAGCCAAGACGGCGGGGGGGCCTACAATGAGCAGTTCTTC. Translated, it gives CASSQDGGGAYNEQFF.

The CDR3 sequence: CASSQDLGGGIRTDTQYF. For the CDR3, the DNA is TGCGCCAGCAGCCAAGATTTGGGCGGGGGGATTCGCACAGATACGCAGTATTTT. This chain links TRBV4-3 with TRBJ2-3; 8 nucleotides line up with TRBD2. Germline V lookup: CDR1 LGHNA, CDR2 YSLEER. V lost 0 bases and J lost 1; bases outside the gene matches: 9. The CDR3 totals 18 residues.

This chain links TRBV10-3 with TRBJ2-3; D not resolved. Trimming pared 0 bases from V and 3 bases from J, leaving 13 bases between. The germline V gene encodes CDR1 ENHRY and CDR2 SYGVKD. The CDR3 length is 16 residues. The CDR3 loop is CAISESMSALTDTQYF. In DNA form, the CDR3 reads TGTGCCATCAGTGAGTCGATGTCCGCTTTGACAGATACGCAGTATTTT.

The V gene is TRBV7-8, the J gene TRBJ2-7, with TRBD1 matching 8 bases. CDR1 is SGHVS and CDR2 is FQNEAQ in the germline V gene. The CDR3 has 14 amino acids. The ends lost 4 bases at V and 2 bases at J; junction bases unmatched: 4. The CDR3: CASSSGGQTYEQYF. CDR3 nucleotide sequence: TGTGCCAGCAGCTCAGGGGGCCAAACCTACGAGCAGTACTTC. The variable domain in full, with the rest retrieved from reference TRBV7-8 and TRBJ2-7, is GAGVSQSPRYKVAKRGQDVALRCDPISGHVSLFWYQQALGQGPEFLTYFQNEAQLDKSGLPSDRFFAERPEGSVSTLKIQRTQQEDSAVYLCASSSGGQTYEQYFGPGTRLTVT.

The V call is TRBV7-9, the J call TRBJ1-6, with 11 bases fitting TRBD1. This CDR3 region has 14 residues. Unmatched junction bases numbered 7, after V lost 5 bases and J lost 13 bases. The germline CDR1 and CDR2 sequences are SEHNR and FQNEAQ (reference sequence). CDR3 residues: CASSTGQGEGPLHF. The DNA of the CDR3 is TGTGCCAGCAGCACGGGACAGGGGGAAGGTCCCCTCCACTTT.

This chain uses TRBV9 with TRBJ1-3; D not resolved. Trimming shortened V by 0 bases and J by 2 bases, and 6 bases separated the two germline ends. Germline CDR1 reads SGDLS; CDR2 reads YYNGEE. This CDR3 spans 14 amino acids. The CDR3 DNA follows: TGTGCCAGCAGCGTAGCTATTACTGGAAACACCATATATTTT. As protein: CASSVAITGNTIYF.

The chain links TRBV20-1 to TRBJ1-5; D is unresolved. From germline, CDR1 is DFQATT and CDR2 SNEGSKA (reference sequence). This CDR3 spans 12 amino acids. V was trimmed by 5 bases and J by 2 bases, leaving 7 bases between them. This CDR3 reads CSAVLGNQPQHF. The CDR3 region has the DNA TGCAGTGCTGTCCTGGGCAATCAGCCCCAGCATTTT.